These 29 T cell receptor beta chains were all obtained from the same sample, sequenced in a study of T cell responses to AZD1222 COVID-19 vaccine. Sequencing used immunoSEQ multiplex PCR; TCRdb keeps in-frame clones, though not all of them. The data show 150,000 to 200,000 clones, less than 95% seen once. The sample consisted of peripheral blood, taken 28 days after the second AZD1222 dose. These receptors all come from an adult who received the AZD1222 COVID-19 vaccine.

The chain joins TRBV9 to TRBJ2-1; 7 positions agree with TRBD2. Trimming removed 3 bases from V and 9 bases from J; junction bases left unmatched: 9. The CDR3 is 14 residues long. Germline CDR1 and CDR2: SGDLS and YYNGEE. Here the CDR3 DNA reads TGTGCCAGCAGCGCCGAAACTACGGGGGGTGAGCAGTTCTTC. Translated, it gives CASSAETTGGEQFF.

The rearrangement uses TRBV5-4 and TRBJ2-5; 9 bases line up with TRBD2. CDR3 size: 17 residues. V shed 0 bases and J 1 base; nucleotides not matched to a gene: 7. Germline V gene sequence: CDR1 SGHNT, CDR2 YYREEE (reference sequence). CDR3 in DNA: TGTGCCAGCAGCTTGGCTATTCGCGGGAGGGCCCAAGAGACCCAGTACTTC. Amino acids: CASSLAIRGRAQETQYF.

The chain joins TRBV28 to TRBJ2-4; weak D call: TRBD2 (5 bases). Between the trimmed V and J ends, which lost 6 bases and 0 bases, there was a span of 9 bases. Germline values: CDR1 MDHEN, CDR2 SYDVKM. This CDR3 contains 14 residues. The CDR3 DNA is TGTGCCAGCAGAGAAGGGAGAGCCAAAAACATTCAGTACTTC. Translation: CASREGRAKNIQYF.

The genes are TRBV7-8 and TRBJ2-1; D ambiguous. Trimming removed 5 bases from V and 2 bases from J, with 10 bases in between. The germline V gene has CDR1 SGHVS and CDR2 FQNEAQ. The CDR3 runs to 14 residues. The CDR3 bases are TGTGCCAGCAGCCCGGGCCTAGCCTACAATGAGCAGTTCTTC. This sequence encodes CASSPGLAYNEQFF.

J is TRBJ1-3 and V is TRBV14; TRBD1 matches at 8 bases. CDR1 SGHDN and CDR2 FVKESK come from the germline V gene. CDR3 size: 15 residues. V lost 4 bases, J lost 5 bases, and 7 bases stayed unmatched. The CDR3 bases are TGTGCCAGCAGCCCAGGGGGCCAGAGGAGAAACACCATATATTTT. Amino acid sequence: CASSPGGQRRNTIYF.

This clone was detected only once. The V call is TRBV3-1 (or the pseudogene TRBV3-2), the J call TRBJ2-1; D remains ambiguous. The CDR3 sequence is 13 residues long. V was trimmed by 1 base and J by 9 bases, leaving 10 bases between them. Germline V gene data show CDR1 as LGHDT and CDR2 as YNNKEL (reference sequence). CDR3 nucleotides: TGTGCCAGCAGCCAAGCCTTTAGATCTGAGCAGTTCTTC. Translated, it gives CASSQAFRSEQFF.

The rearrangement uses TRBV2 and TRBJ1-6; 9 bases map to TRBD1. Germline V CDR1 and CDR2: SNHLY, FYNNEI. There are 18 residues in the CDR3. Trimming removed 3 bases from V and 0 bases from J; junction bases left unmatched: 6. This chain's CDR3 is CASSERGQGTSYNSPLHF. CDR3 in DNA: TGTGCCAGCAGTGAGAGAGGACAGGGGACCTCCTATAATTCACCCCTCCACTTT.

The chain couples TRBV7-3 to TRBJ2-1, with TRBD2 identical over 8 bases. Germline loops: CDR1 SGHTA, CDR2 FQGTGA. This CDR3 is built from 15 residues. The junction had 8 bases not matched to a gene; V was cut back by 5 bases and J by 5 bases. The CDR3 region is CASSPQAGVNNEQFF. The CDR3 bases are TGTGCCAGCAGCCCCCAAGCGGGAGTGAACAATGAGCAGTTCTTC.

V gene TRBV3-1 (or the pseudogene TRBV3-2) combines with J gene TRBJ2-3; perhaps TRBD2 as D (5 bases). Germline V CDR1 and CDR2: LGHDT, YNNKEL (reference sequence). The CDR3 sequence is 13 residues long. Between the trimmed V and J ends, which lost 2 bases and 5 bases, there was a span of 8 bases. The CDR3 protein is CASSQLAGDTQYF. The CDR3 DNA reads TGTGCCAGCAGCCAACTAGCAGGAGATACGCAGTATTTT.

The gene calls are TRBV4-1 and TRBJ2-1; TRBD1 might be the D (6 bases). Germline CDR1 MGHRA, CDR2 YSYEKL. Trimming removed 6 bases from V and 5 bases from J, with 23 bases in between. CDR3 size: 17 residues. The CDR3 DNA reads as TGCGCCAGCAGGACCCAACACGGGACACAGAGAAACAATGAGCAGTTCTTC. It encodes CASRTQHGTQRNNEQFF.

This clone has just one count. This CDR3 is CASISVRNGYTF. The CDR3 bases are TGTGCCAGCATTTCAGTACGAAATGGCTACACCTTC. V gene TRBV6-5 combines with J gene TRBJ1-2; D remains unclear. V lost 7 bases to trimming and J lost 6 bases, with 12 bases between them. The CDR3 totals 12 residues. Germline lookup yields CDR1 MNHEY and CDR2 SVGAGI.

The J gene is TRBJ2-5, the V gene TRBV11-2; 7 positions agree with TRBD1. CDR3 length: 15 residues. Germline V gene lookup returns CDR1 SGHAT and CDR2 FQNNGV. The ends lost 5 bases at V and 1 base at J; junction bases unmatched: 7. Written as DNA, the CDR3 is TGTGCCAGCAGCCCCGTCGCAGGGGGCCAAGAGACCCAGTACTTC. This gives the protein CASSPVAGGQETQYF.

J is TRBJ1-2 and V is TRBV14; D not resolved. V was pared by 4 bases and J by 9 bases, with 18 bases between. This CDR3 spans 14 amino acids. The V gene's germline CDR1 is SGHDN and CDR2 FVKESK. CDR3 in DNA: TGTGCCAGCAGCCCCCGAACAGTAAAAGGTCGCTACACCTTC. It yields the protein CASSPRTVKGRYTF. Supplemented by reference TRBV14 and TRBJ1-2, the full variable domain reads EAGVTQFPSHSVIEKGQTVTLRCDPISGHDNLYWYRRVMGKEIKFLLHFVKESKQDESGMPNNRFLAERTGGTYSTLKVQPAELEDSGVYFCASSPRTVKGRYTFGSGTRLTVV.

This clone appeared a single time. The chain carries TRBV5-1 and TRBJ2-3; 9 bases align to TRBD2. J gave up 1 base and V 0 bases, and 6 bases lay outside the gene matches. Germline V gene sequence: CDR1 SGHRS, CDR2 YFSETQ. The CDR3 covers 17 residues. The CDR3 spells CASSLGAGGPGTDTQYF. The CDR3 coding sequence is TGCGCCAGCAGCTTGGGGGCGGGAGGGCCAGGCACAGATACGCAGTATTTT.

The chain couples TRBV11-2 to TRBJ1-1, with TRBD1 as a possible D gene (5 bases). The CDR3 is 14 residues long. CDR1 and CDR2 from the germline V gene are SGHAT and FQNNGV. Trimming cost V 0 bases and J 7 bases, with 12 bases left between them. CDR3 sequence reads: CASSLDRGTGEAFF. As DNA, the CDR3 is TGTGCCAGCAGCTTAGACCGGGGCACGGGTGAAGCTTTCTTT.

J is TRBJ1-2 and V is TRBV2, with D unresolved. The CDR3 contains 16 residues. Trimming cost V 3 bases and J 4 bases, with 18 bases left between them. From germline, CDR1 is SNHLY and CDR2 FYNNEI. The CDR3 coding sequence is TGTGCCAGCAGTGACCCCGGACGGGAGGGTGGCTATGGCTACACCTTC. Amino acids: CASSDPGREGGYGYTF.

CDR3 sequence reads: CASSSRQVRRVYGYTF. The CDR3 DNA sequence: TGTGCCAGCAGTTCCAGACAGGTTCGTCGGGTCTATGGCTACACCTTC. The chain employs TRBV28 and TRBJ1-2; a possible D gene is TRBD1 (6 bases). Germline V lookup: CDR1 MDHEN, CDR2 SYDVKM. V was shortened by 4 bases and J by 4 bases, with 19 bases between the two germline ends. CDR3 size: 16 residues.

V is TRBV11-3 and J is TRBJ2-1, with 7 bases aligning to TRBD2. The germline gives CDR1 SGHNT, CDR2 YENEEA. The CDR3 loop spans 15 amino acids. V was pared by 5 bases and J by 4 bases, with 8 bases of the junction left unmatched. Here the CDR3 reads CASSEAGSFYNEQFF. DNA for the CDR3: TGTGCCAGCAGCGAAGCGGGATCTTTTTACAATGAGCAGTTCTTC.

This chain uses TRBV10-3 with TRBJ2-7, with 8 bases lining up with TRBD1. The germline V gene encodes CDR1 ENHRY and CDR2 SYGVKD. This CDR3 comprises 15 residues. Trimming at V came to 0 bases and at J to 4 bases, leaving 5 bases not matched to a gene. In DNA, the CDR3 is TGTGCCATCAGTGAGTCCAGGGGGCGCATATACGAGCAGTACTTC. Translating gives CAISESRGRIYEQYF.

The chain carries TRBV5-8 and TRBJ2-7; 12 bases fit TRBD1. The junction had 7 bases not matched to a gene; V was cut back by 5 bases and J by 7 bases. Looked up from germline, CDR1 is SGHTS and CDR2 is YDEGEE. The CDR3 runs to 14 residues. The CDR3 nucleotides are TGTGCCAGCAGTACGGGACAGGGGGCGGGAGAGCAGTACTTC. The encoded protein is CASSTGQGAGEQYF.

The gene calls are TRBV6-6 and TRBJ2-3; D is possibly TRBD1 or TRBD2 (6 bases each). The V gene lost 6 bases and the J gene lost 1 base, with 29 bases spanning the gap. CDR1 and CDR2 (germline): MNHNY, SVGAGI (reference sequence). This CDR3 comprises 20 residues. CDR3 nucleotides: TGTGCCAGCAGCCCCAGGGGCGGGGACGACAGTAGTAAGGGCACAGATACGCAGTATTTT. Protein product: CASSPRGGDDSSKGTDTQYF.

V and J are TRBV6-5 and TRBJ2-7, with 9 bases fitting TRBD2. The germline gives CDR1 MNHEY, CDR2 SVGAGI. The CDR3 runs to 15 residues. Trimming cost V 4 bases and J 4 bases; bases outside gene matches: 8. The DNA of the CDR3 is TGTGCCAGCAGTTCCCAGACTAGCGGACTATACGAGCAGTACTTC. This gives the protein CASSSQTSGLYEQYF.

The chain combines TRBV11-2 with TRBJ2-2; D might be TRBD2 (6 bases). V was trimmed by 3 bases and J by 0 bases, leaving 17 bases between them. Germline loops: CDR1 SGHAT, CDR2 FQNNGV. The length of the CDR3 is 18 residues. The CDR3 spells CASSFQDAGLANTGELFF. The CDR3 DNA reads as TGTGCCAGCAGCTTCCAAGATGCGGGATTAGCGAACACCGGGGAGCTGTTTTTT.

This clone appeared a single time. V gene TRBV29-1 combines with J gene TRBJ2-1; no clear D gene. There are 13 residues in the CDR3. V was trimmed by 7 bases and J by 8 bases, leaving 18 bases between them. Looked up from germline, CDR1 is SQVTM and CDR2 is ANQGSEA. The CDR3 protein is CSGTSPNFYEQFF. CDR3 nucleotide sequence: TGCAGCGGCACGTCCCCCAATTTCTATGAGCAGTTCTTC.

In DNA, the CDR3 is TGTGCCAGCAGCTTACCGGGACTAGCGGGTGCCAAAAACATTCAGTACTTC. Translating it yields CASSLPGLAGAKNIQYF. The chain has TRBV7-2 and TRBJ2-4; TRBD2 agrees at 12 bases. The CDR3 runs 17 residues. Germline values: CDR1 SGHTA, CDR2 FQGNSA. V was pared by 2 bases and J by 1 base, with 3 bases of the junction left unmatched.

The chain is built from TRBV3-1 (or the pseudogene TRBV3-2) and TRBJ1-4, with TRBD1 identical over 8 bases. The CDR3 totals 16 residues. V dropped 2 bases and J dropped 8; count of bases not matched to a gene: 10. Germline CDR1 LGHDT, CDR2 YNNKEL (reference sequence). The CDR3 nucleotides read TGTGCCAGCAGCCAACCTACCGGGACAGGCAGGGAAAAACTGTTTTTT. Its protein product is CASSQPTGTGREKLFF.

The chain is built from TRBV28 and TRBJ1-4; possible D gene TRBD1, 5 bases. This CDR3 region has 14 residues. Trimming shortened V by 4 bases and J by 4 bases, and 10 bases separated the two germline ends. CDR1 MDHEN and CDR2 SYDVKM come from the germline V gene. The CDR3, as DNA: TGTGCCAGCAGTTATAGACAGAATAATGAAAAACTGTTTTTT. This codes for CASSYRQNNEKLFF.

This clone has a single count. This chain uses TRBV27 with TRBJ1-5; possible D gene TRBD1, 5 bases. From germline, CDR1 is MNHEY and CDR2 SMNVEV (reference sequence). V was cut by 4 bases and J by 3 bases, with 22 bases left in between. The CDR3 sequence is 18 residues long. In DNA, the CDR3 is TGTGCCAGCAGTTCCATCTACTCACGGGGCCGAAACAATCAGCCCCAGCATTTT. Translated: CASSSIYSRGRNNQPQHF.

The gene calls are TRBV5-1 and TRBJ2-6; 8 bases are a match to TRBD1. This CDR3 has 17 residues. With V trimmed by 1 base and J by 0 bases, 3 bases remained unmatched. The germline gives CDR1 SGHRS, CDR2 YFSETQ. In nucleotides, the CDR3 is TGCGCCAGCAGCTTGTGGGACAGGACCTCTGGGGCCAACGTCCTGACTTTC. Translated: CASSLWDRTSGANVLTF.